This T cell receptor beta chain was identified in a study of CD8 T cells in Susac syndrome. Reverse transcription of about 0.45 to 1 ug RNA was carried out with random hexamers. Amplification of the TCR beta CDR3 was carried out by immunoSEQ multiplex PCR, which spanned a total of 54 Vbeta and 13 Jbeta segments. TCRdb re-analysed the immunoSEQ multiplex PCR reads in MiXCR, keeping a single row per CDR3 protein. The sample carries 69,000 or so distinct CDR3 sequences, roughly 94% recorded once. Germline V CDR1 and CDR2: MNHEY, SMNVEV (reference sequence). J gave up 0 bases and V 8 bases, and 10 bases lay outside the gene matches. The length of the CDR3 is 15 residues.

The sample taken for sequencing was CD8+ T cells from PBMCs. The chain recombines TRBV27 with TRBJ2-7; 7 bases are shared with TRBD2. The receptor comes from a human donor with multiple sclerosis. This CDR3 is CASGLAGAISYEQYF. In DNA, the CDR3 is TGTGCCAGCGGGCTGGCGGGAGCCATCTCCTACGAGCAGTACTTC.